These T cell receptor beta chains were read from a single sample in a study of cytomegalovirus exposure and HLA in healthy donors. Clones were sequenced by immunoSEQ multiplex PCR, and TCRdb holds only the in-frame ones, with some missing. The data hold about 270,000 clones, with 86% observed a single time. The sequenced sample consisted of PBMCs. Every receptor here comes from a man aged 40-50 years in good health and CMV-seropositive. Both conserved end residues are part of each CDR3. The D gene is left open where the match is weak. Expanded clones are given a class, and other clones once, few, many or no size at all.

TRBV5-5,TRBD2,.,TRBJ2-2,TGTGCCAGCAGCTTGAGTGGACTAGCGGGAGTTTTCGGGGAGCTGTTTTTT,CASSLSGLAGVFGELFF
TRBV5-5,TRBD2,.,TRBJ2-1,TGTGCCAGCAGCCACGGGACTAGCGGGAGTCTCAACAATGAGCAGTTCTTC,CASSHGTSGSLNNEQFF
TRBV15,TRBD2,.,TRBJ2-4,TGTGCCACCAGCAGAGATGTTGCGGGGGGTCAAAACATTCAGTACTTC,CATSRDVAGGQNIQYF
TRBV6-5,.,.,TRBJ2-7,TGTGCCAGCAGCCGTGCTAGGGGCCCGGTGGAGCAGTACTTC,CASSRARGPVEQYF
TRBV19,.,.,TRBJ2-1,TGTGCCAGTAGTACGAATCTAGCGATCAATGAGCAGTTCTTC,CASSTNLAINEQFF
TRBV7-8,TRBD2,.,TRBJ2-7,TGTGCCAGCAGCCCAGGACTAGCGGGAGGGGGAGAGCAGTACTTC,CASSPGLAGGGEQYF
TRBV7-9,TRBD2,.,TRBJ2-3,TGTGCCAGCAGCTCAATAGCGGGTCTTAGCACAGATACGCAGTATTTT,CASSSIAGLSTDTQYF
TRBV18,.,.,TRBJ2-1,TGTGCCAGCTCTCCAGGGAGCTCCTACAATGAGCAGTTCTTC,CASSPGSSYNEQFF
TRBV27,.,.,TRBJ1-5,TGTGCCAGCAGTTTATCGGCTAGTCAGCCCCAGCATTTT,CASSLSASQPQHF
TRBV7-9,TRBD1,.,TRBJ1-5,TGTGCCAGCAGCTCGGACAGGGAGTTCAATCAGCCCCAGCATTTT,CASSSDREFNQPQHF
TRBV2,TRBD1,few,TRBJ2-1,TGTGCCAGCAGTCGGGACAGTCTTCCGTTCTTC,CASSRDSLPFF
TRBV14,TRBD2,.,TRBJ2-2,TGTGCCAGCAGCCTACCCTGGCCTAGCGGCCTGAACACCGGGGAGCTGTTTTTT,CASSLPWPSGLNTGELFF
TRBV7-9,.,.,TRBJ1-2,TGTGCCAGCAGCTTACACAGCTTCAACTATGGCTACACCTTC,CASSLHSFNYGYTF
TRBV28,TRBD1,.,TRBJ2-3,TGTGCCAGCAGGAGACAGGGCCGGGATACGCAGTATTTT,CASRRQGRDTQYF
TRBV9,.,.,TRBJ1-2,TGTGCCAGCAGCGTAGGGGCTACTGGCTACACCTTC,CASSVGATGYTF
TRBV28,.,.,TRBJ2-3,TGTGCCAGCAGTCCCCCGGGCCCTAGCGCAGATACGCAGTATTTT,CASSPPGPSADTQYF
TRBV6-5,.,.,TRBJ1-1,TGTGCCAGCAGTTACTCGTGGGAGGGGAACACTGAAGCTTTCTTT,CASSYSWEGNTEAFF
TRBV19,.,.,TRBJ1-1,TGTGCCAGTAGTATCAGGGGCGCCACTGAAGCTTTCTTT,CASSIRGATEAFF
TRBV5-6,.,few,TRBJ2-7,TGTGCCAGCAGCTTGGGACAGAGCTCCTACGAGCAGTACTTC,CASSLGQSSYEQYF
TRBV4-2,.,.,TRBJ1-3,TGTGCCAGCAGCCAAGCCTTACAGGGAGCGGGAAACACCATATATTTT,CASSQALQGAGNTIYF
TRBV7-9,.,.,TRBJ2-3,TGTGCCAGCAGCTTAGCCAGACAGCCAGATACGCAGTATTTT,CASSLARQPDTQYF
TRBV7-2,TRBD2,.,TRBJ2-3,TGTGCCAGCAGCCAGGGAGGGACGGTTAGCACAGATACGCAGTATTTT,CASSQGGTVSTDTQYF
TRBV28,TRBD2,.,TRBJ2-3,TGTGCCAGCAGTTCCCTCTCCTCCCGGGACTGGGACTATTCTAGCACAGATACGCAGTATTTT,CASSSLSSRDWDYSSTDTQYF
TRBV9,.,.,TRBJ2-6,TGTGCCAGCAGCGTAGGTATAAGGGGCGCTGGGGCCAACGTCCTGACTTTC,CASSVGIRGAGANVLTF
TRBV28,.,.,TRBJ1-3,TGTGCCAGCAGTACTTACGGAAACCCTCTCTCTAGCTCTAGGAACACCATATATTTT,CASSTYGNPLSSSRNTIYF
TRBV30,.,.,TRBJ1-4,TGTGCCTGGAGTTCCGGAGGTGTCGAAAAACTGTTTTTT,CAWSSGGVEKLFF
TRBV4-3,TRBD2,.,TRBJ2-7,TGCGCCAGCAGCCAAGATCAAACTAGCGGGGGCATACAGTACTTC,CASSQDQTSGGIQYF
TRBV28,.,.,TRBJ2-7,TGTGCCAGCAGTGTCAGGGAAATGGGCGAGCAGTACTTC,CASSVREMGEQYF
TRBV9,.,.,TRBJ2-2,TGTGCCAGCGGAGGAACTCGGGGGGCGGGGGAGCTGTTTTTT,CASGGTRGAGELFF
TRBV7-2,.,.,TRBJ1-2,TGTGCCAGCAGCTTATCCGCCCCGGACATCGACTATGGCTACACCTTC,CASSLSAPDIDYGYTF
TRBV7-2,.,.,TRBJ2-5,TGTGCCAGCAGCTTAGAACTCTCCCAACCAGAGACCCAGTACTTC,CASSLELSQPETQYF
TRBV5-5,.,once,TRBJ1-2,TGTGCCAGCAGCTGGGACATAAACTATGGCTACACCTTC,CASSWDINYGYTF
TRBV2,TRBD1,.,TRBJ1-2,TGTGCCAGCAGCGAGGGACAGACTAACTATGGCTACACCTTC,CASSEGQTNYGYTF
TRBV27,TRBD2,.,TRBJ2-7,TGTGCCAGCAGTTTATCGGGAGGGTACGAGCAGTACTTC,CASSLSGGYEQYF